The present entry profiles one T cell receptor beta chain with its context. The target antigen is unknown. Here immunoSEQ multiplex PCR was the method, and the copy in TCRdb shows in-frame clones only, minus some. Here the sample spans about 46,000 clones, approximately 91% being singletons. The sample belongs to a study of PD-1 blockade in classical Hodgkin lymphoma. Time point defined: newly diagnosed, previously untreated cHL patient sample. PBMCs representing newly diagnosed, untreated classical Hodgkin lymphoma functioned as the comparison. Study results and limitations: Underlying causes for the observed repertoire differences were not defined, possibly disease activity or prior therapy. Reported baseline diversity: healthy donors highest, relapsed/refractory patients lowest.

This TCR came from a human donor with classical Hodgkin lymphoma. Sequenced: peripheral blood mononuclear cells (PBMCs).

CDR3 DNA sequence: TGTGCCTGGAGTGAGGAGTGGACCGGGGAGCTGTTTTTT. Protein sequence: CAWSEEWTGELFF. The rearrangement joins TRBV30 to TRBJ2-2, with D hard to call. This CDR3 comprises 13 residues. Germline CDR1 GTSNPN, CDR2 SVGIG (reference sequence). V was cut by 1 base and J by 5 bases, with 8 bases left in between.